The 14 T cell receptor beta chains presented below share a single source sample, sequenced in a study of CXCR3-negative and CXCR3-positive naive CD8 T cells. General study findings and limits: Naive CXCR3-positive cells had TRB CDR3s more hydrophobic than those of CXCR3-negative naive cells.

UMI-labeled 5' RACE yielded the TRB cDNA libraries. TCRdb re-called the 5' RACE reads and catalogs CDR3 proteins one per entry, DNA excluded. Its listing shows about 89,000 distinct CDR3 sequences. These receptors have no identified antigens. Sequenced sample: naive CXCR3+ CD8+ T cells from blood. Subset reported: CD45RO-CCR7+CD27+CD95- naive CD8+ T cells expressing CXCR3 (TNR3+). The receptor source for this set is a human donor in good health. Some clones in this sample may be carry-over from other donors' samples.

The chain employs TRBV28 and TRBJ1-1. Germline lookup yields CDR1 MDHEN and CDR2 SYDVKM. This CDR3 is 14 amino acids long. CDR3 sequence: CASSFGRLNTEAFF. The variable domain in full, completed from reference TRBV28 and TRBJ1-1, reads DVKVTQSSRYLVKRTGEKVFLECVQDMDHENMFWYRQDPGLGLRLIYFSYDVKMKEKGDIPEGYSVSREKKERFSLILESASTNQTSMYLCASSFGRLNTEAFFGQGTRLTVV.

The chain joins TRBV29-1 to TRBJ2-5; TCRdb's assignment of TRBD2 cannot be checked, as there is no DNA. This CDR3 is 14 amino acids long. CDR1 SQVTM and CDR2 ANQGSEA come from the germline V gene. This CDR3 is CSVRSSGGQQTQYF. The full variable domain, with the rest looked up from reference TRBV29-1 and TRBJ2-5, is SAVISQKPSRDICQRGTSLTIQCQVDSQVTMMFWYRQQPGQSLTLIATANQGSEATYESGFVIDKFPISRPNLTFSTLTVSNMSPEDSSIYLCSVRSSGGQQTQYFGPGTRLLVL.

The chain recombines TRBV3-1 with TRBJ2-1; the D call from TCRdb, TRBD2, cannot be confirmed without DNA. This CDR3 is 15 amino acids long. Germline CDR1 and CDR2: LGHDT and YNNKEL (reference sequence). The CDR3 sequence: CASGATSGGANEQFF.

The chain couples TRBV28 to TRBJ1-2; TCRdb selects TRBD1, and the lack of DNA leaves this call unchecked. The V gene's germline CDR1 is MDHEN and CDR2 SYDVKM. The CDR3 is 14 amino acids. The chain's CDR3 is CASSPGTGSFDYTF.

The V and J genes are TRBV28 and TRBJ2-1; the D call of TRBD1 rests on TCRdb alone, since no DNA is present to check it. Germline CDR1 MDHEN, CDR2 SYDVKM. The CDR3 extends over 13 amino acids. CDR3 sequence: CASTITGVGEQFF.

The V gene is TRBV7-8, the J gene TRBJ2-2; TCRdb returns TRBD1, unconfirmable since there is no DNA. The germline gives CDR1 SGHVS, CDR2 FQNEAQ. This CDR3 contains 15 residues. CDR3 loop: CASSLGAGGTGELFF.

The rearrangement links TRBV5-1 to TRBJ2-7; TCRdb names TRBD1, which stays unverified in the absence of DNA. Germline V gene sequence: CDR1 SGHRS, CDR2 YFSETQ. This CDR3 region has 17 residues. The CDR3 region is CASSLDPVQADSYEQYF.

The gene calls are TRBV15 and TRBJ1-1. The CDR3 is 14 amino acids. Germline loops: CDR1 LNHNV, CDR2 YYDKDF (reference sequence). The CDR3 protein is CATSREDRNTEAFF.

The chain uses TRBV5-5 and TRBJ2-2. Looked up from germline, CDR1 is SGHKS and CDR2 is YYEKEE (reference sequence). This CDR3 contains 15 residues. The chain's CDR3 is CASSLRYSYTGELFF. Variable domain in full (rest from reference TRBV5-5 and TRBJ2-2): DAGVTQSPTHLIKTRGQQVTLRCSPISGHKSVSWYQQVLGQGPQFIFQYYEKEERGRGNFPDRFSARQFPNYSSELNVNALLLGDSALYLCASSLRYSYTGELFFGEGSRLTVL.

The chain is built from TRBV28 and TRBJ2-6; the TCRdb call, TRBD1, lacks DNA for checking. Germline-derived CDR1 and CDR2 are MDHEN and SYDVKM. The CDR3 loop spans 19 amino acids. The CDR3 spells CASSGLYRTDLSGANVLTF.

The chain has TRBV25-1 and TRBJ2-7; TCRdb's D gene call, TRBD1, goes unchecked for lack of DNA. Germline lookup yields CDR1 MGHDK and CDR2 SYGVNS. CDR3 length: 15 amino acids. The CDR3: CASGGQGSPSYEQYF.

The CDR3 region is CASREPQSNQPQHF. The chain is built from TRBV2 and TRBJ1-5. Germline CDR1 and CDR2: SNHLY and FYNNEI. CDR3 size: 14 residues.

The gene calls are TRBV7-2 and TRBJ1-1. The CDR3 runs to 15 residues. Germline-derived CDR1 and CDR2 are SGHTA and FQGNSA. The CDR3 sequence: CASSYSNRLEAEAFF. Full variable domain (rest looked up from reference TRBV7-2 and TRBJ1-1): GAGVSQSPSNKVTEKGKDVELRCDPISGHTALYWYRQSLGQGLEFLIYFQGNSAPDKSGLPSDRFSAERTGGSVSTLTIQRTQQEDSAVYLCASSYSNRLEAEAFFGQGTRLTVV.

This rearrangement joins TRBV7-9 to TRBJ2-1; the D call from TCRdb, TRBD2, cannot be confirmed without DNA. Germline V gene lookup returns CDR1 SEHNR and CDR2 FQNEAQ (reference sequence). The CDR3 totals 15 residues. This CDR3 reads CASNTGGPSYNEQFF.